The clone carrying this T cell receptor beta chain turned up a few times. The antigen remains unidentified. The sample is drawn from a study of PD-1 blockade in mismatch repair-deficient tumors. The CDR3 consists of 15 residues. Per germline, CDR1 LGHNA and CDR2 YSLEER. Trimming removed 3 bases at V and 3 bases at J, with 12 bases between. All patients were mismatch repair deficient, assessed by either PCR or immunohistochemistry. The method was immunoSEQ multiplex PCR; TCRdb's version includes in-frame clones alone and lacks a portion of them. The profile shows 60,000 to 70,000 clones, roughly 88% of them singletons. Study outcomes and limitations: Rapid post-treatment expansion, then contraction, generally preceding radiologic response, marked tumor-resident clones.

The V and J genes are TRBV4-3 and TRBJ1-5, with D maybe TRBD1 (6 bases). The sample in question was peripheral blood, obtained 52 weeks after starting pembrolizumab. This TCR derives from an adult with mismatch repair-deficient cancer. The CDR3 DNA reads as TGCGCCAGCAGCCAGACCCGGGACAACAATCAGCCCCAGCATTTT. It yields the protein CASSQTRDNNQPQHF.